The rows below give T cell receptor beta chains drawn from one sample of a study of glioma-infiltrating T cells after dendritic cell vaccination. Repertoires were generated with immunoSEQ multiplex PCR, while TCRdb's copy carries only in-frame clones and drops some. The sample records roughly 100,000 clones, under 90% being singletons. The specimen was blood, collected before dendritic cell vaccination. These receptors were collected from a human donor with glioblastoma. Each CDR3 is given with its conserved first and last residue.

CDR3 protein: CAWSGTANTGELFF; V gene: TRBV30; J gene: TRBJ2-2
CDR3 protein: CASSYSQGSGEKLFF; V gene: TRBV6-5; J gene: TRBJ1-4
CDR3 protein: CASTTGGSSYNEQFF; V gene: TRBV5-1; J gene: TRBJ2-1
CDR3 protein: CSVRTSYGYTF; V gene: TRBV29-1; J gene: TRBJ1-2
CDR3 protein: CASSPYRVTGELFF; V gene: TRBV5-6; J gene: TRBJ2-2
CDR3 protein: CSVLGDSSSTDTQYF; V gene: TRBV29-1; J gene: TRBJ2-3
CDR3 protein: CASSRQTGGYNEQFF; V gene: TRBV18; J gene: TRBJ2-1
CDR3 protein: CASSDRDSYNEQFF; V gene: TRBV27; J gene: TRBJ2-1
CDR3 protein: CASSPGTRGPTDTQYF; V gene: TRBV27; J gene: TRBJ2-3
CDR3 protein: CASSQDDRGLGYTF; V gene: TRBV4-1; J gene: TRBJ1-2
CDR3 protein: CASSLERRSATNEKLFF; V gene: TRBV7-9; J gene: TRBJ1-4
CDR3 protein: CASKGTGGLAGQYF; V gene: TRBV2; J gene: TRBJ2-7
CDR3 protein: CASLRGVYTDTQYF; V gene: TRBV28; J gene: TRBJ2-3
CDR3 protein: CASSSGQSSYNEQFF; V gene: TRBV5-1; J gene: TRBJ2-1
CDR3 protein: CASSESSDEVGYTF; V gene: TRBV10-2; J gene: TRBJ1-2
CDR3 protein: CSASQYNEQFF; V gene: TRBV20-1; J gene: TRBJ2-1
CDR3 protein: CASSQDRGTLSSGANVLTF; V gene: TRBV4-1; J gene: TRBJ2-6
CDR3 protein: CASTPGTGDYEQYF; V gene: TRBV25-1; J gene: TRBJ2-7
CDR3 protein: CASSLVRSGRDYEQYF; V gene: TRBV7-9; J gene: TRBJ2-7
CDR3 protein: CASSGDRGRNTEAFF; V gene: TRBV18; J gene: TRBJ1-1
CDR3 protein: CASSPDIVSPLHF; V gene: TRBV14; J gene: TRBJ1-6
CDR3 protein: CASSGGLAGVDTQYF; V gene: TRBV9; J gene: TRBJ2-3
CDR3 protein: CASSTQLSAASTDTQYF; V gene: TRBV5-4; J gene: TRBJ2-3
CDR3 protein: CASKGGRANYGYTF; V gene: TRBV2; J gene: TRBJ1-2
CDR3 protein: CASSFRTSGSGSYNEQFF; V gene: TRBV7-2; J gene: TRBJ2-1
CDR3 protein: CASSSQVSSTDTQYF; V gene: TRBV5-1; J gene: TRBJ2-3
CDR3 protein: CASSLDSGDQPQHF; V gene: TRBV7-9; J gene: TRBJ1-5
CDR3 protein: CASWSRGETEAFF; V gene: TRBV2; J gene: TRBJ1-1
CDR3 protein: CASSLVPAGGYTF; V gene: TRBV11-2; J gene: TRBJ1-2